Listed here is a single T cell receptor (beta chain). Antigen: not known. This record comes from a study of T cell repertoires in cytomegalovirus infection. Study details: Public TCR beta signature analysis indicated the presence of both CMV infection and matching HLA type. Study-wide points: In two of eight donors, the top clonotype was HLA-C-restricted CMV-specific. Carriage of CMV together with the relevant HLA was identifiable through cumulative public TCR beta family frequency.

This CDR3 spans 16 amino acids. The V end was cut by 7 bases, the J end by 4 bases, with 19 bases between. CDR1 and CDR2 (germline): SNHLY, FYNNEI. TCRdb reprocessed the reads via MiXCR and lists one record per CDR3 protein. The sample holds around 300,000 distinct CDR3 sequences, roughly 26% seen once. The receptor was derived from a human donor in good health (CMV status not recorded). Some clones in this sample may be carry-over from other donors' samples. Sequencing used PBMCs. The chain has TRBV2 and TRBJ2-2; TRBD1 is a possible D gene (6 bases). CDR3 sequence: CASTPLTGFLTGELFF. For the CDR3, the DNA is TGTGCCAGCACCCCCTTGACAGGATTCCTCACCGGGGAGCTGTTTTTT.